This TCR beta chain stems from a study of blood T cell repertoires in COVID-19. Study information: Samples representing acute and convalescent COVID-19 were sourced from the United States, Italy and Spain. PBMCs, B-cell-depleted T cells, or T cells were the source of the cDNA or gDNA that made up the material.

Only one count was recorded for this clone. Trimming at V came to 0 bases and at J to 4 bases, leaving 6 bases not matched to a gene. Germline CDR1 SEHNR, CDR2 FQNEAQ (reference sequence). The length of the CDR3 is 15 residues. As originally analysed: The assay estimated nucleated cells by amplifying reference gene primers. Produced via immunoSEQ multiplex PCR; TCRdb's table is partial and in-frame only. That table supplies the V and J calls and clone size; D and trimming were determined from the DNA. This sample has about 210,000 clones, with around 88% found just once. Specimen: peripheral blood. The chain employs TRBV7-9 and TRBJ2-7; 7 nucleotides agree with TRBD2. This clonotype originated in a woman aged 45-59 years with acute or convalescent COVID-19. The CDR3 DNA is TGTGCCAGCAGCTTAGCACGCGGGAGTCTATACGAGCAGTACTTC. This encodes CASSLARGSLYEQYF.